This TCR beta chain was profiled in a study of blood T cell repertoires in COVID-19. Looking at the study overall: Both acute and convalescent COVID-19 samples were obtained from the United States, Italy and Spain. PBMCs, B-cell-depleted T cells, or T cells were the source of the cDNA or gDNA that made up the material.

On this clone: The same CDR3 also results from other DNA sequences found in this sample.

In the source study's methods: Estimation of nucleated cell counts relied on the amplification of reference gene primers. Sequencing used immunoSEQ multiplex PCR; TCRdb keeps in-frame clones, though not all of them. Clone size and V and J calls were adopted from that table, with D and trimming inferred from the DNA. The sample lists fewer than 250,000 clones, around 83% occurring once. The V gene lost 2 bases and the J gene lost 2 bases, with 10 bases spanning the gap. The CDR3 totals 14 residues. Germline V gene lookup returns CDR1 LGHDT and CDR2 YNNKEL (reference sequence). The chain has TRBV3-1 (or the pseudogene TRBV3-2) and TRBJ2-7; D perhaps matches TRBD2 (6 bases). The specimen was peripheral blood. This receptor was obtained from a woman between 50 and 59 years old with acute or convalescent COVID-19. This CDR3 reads CASSQSAGTYEQYF. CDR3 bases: TGTGCCAGCAGCCAATCAGCGGGTACCTACGAGCAGTACTTC.